The T cell receptor (beta chain) under discussion was sequenced for a study of graft-versus-host responses after intestinal transplantation. Study in general: Anti-thymocyte globulin induction, then tacrolimus and steroids for two to four years, went to all recipients.

Libraries were prepared by immunoSEQ multiplex PCR; TCRdb keeps only in-frame clonotypes and omits some of them. The data show about 60,000 clones, with 89% seen just once and roughly 1.7% held by the top ten. Graft specimens yielded both intraepithelial and lamina propria lymphocytes. The receptor was derived from a human patient who received an intestinal transplant, so some T cells may come from the graft donor. This material consisted of ileum tissue, taken more than 350 days after transplant.

The CDR3 region is CASSEGQINQPQHF. The CDR3 coding sequence is TGCGCCAGCAGTGAAGGACAGATCAATCAGCCCCAGCATTTT. This chain joins TRBV10-2 and TRBJ1-5, with a tentative D call TRBD1 (6 bases). V dropped 3 bases and J dropped 3 bases, with 9 bases sitting between them. The CDR3 loop spans 14 amino acids. The germline V gene encodes CDR1 WSHSY and CDR2 SAAADI.